A single sample gave rise to the 25 T cell receptor beta chains below, sequenced in a study of cytomegalovirus exposure and HLA in healthy donors. Primers: 60 Vbeta forward and 13 Jbeta reverse. The table came from immunoSEQ multiplex PCR; TCRdb's copy has only in-frame clones and leaves some out. The profile shows roughly 120,000 clones, roughly 74% of them singletons. Sequenced sample: PBMCs. The source of these receptors is a woman aged 45 to 65 in good health and CMV-seropositive.

The J gene is TRBJ2-4, the V gene TRBV6-5, with a possible D match to TRBD1 (5 bases). Trimming removed 5 bases from V and 6 bases from J, with 8 bases in between. The CDR3 is 12 amino acids. Germline assignment: CDR1 MNHEY and CDR2 SVGAGI. CDR3 residues: CASSGHGNIQYF. Written as DNA, the CDR3 is TGTGCCAGCAGTGGACATGGAAACATTCAGTACTTC.

In nucleotides, the CDR3 is TGTGCCAGCAGTGAAGGAAGCAGGGGGGACACCTTC. Translation: CASSEGSRGDTF. This chain connects TRBV6-1 to TRBJ1-2; 7 nucleotides match TRBD1. The V gene's germline CDR1 is MNHNS and CDR2 SASEGT. Trimming cost V 1 base and J 12 bases; bases outside gene matches: 5. The CDR3 is made up of 12 amino acids.

V usage is TRBV10-2 and J usage is TRBJ1-4, with a tentative D call TRBD1 (6 bases). The CDR3 covers 14 residues. Germline assignment: CDR1 WSHSY and CDR2 SAAADI. V gave up 3 bases and J gave up 5 bases, with 10 bases separating them. CDR3 loop: CASSDTGLNEKLFF. In nucleotides, the CDR3 is TGCGCCAGCAGTGATACAGGGTTGAATGAAAAACTGTTTTTT.

J is TRBJ1-2 and V is TRBV7-2; D remains ambiguous. From germline, CDR1 is SGHTA and CDR2 FQGNSA. This CDR3 is 14 amino acids long. V lost 7 bases and J lost 3, with 15 bases in between. CDR3 in amino acids: CASTKDGSYYGYTF. The CDR3, as DNA: TGTGCCAGCACCAAGGACGGGAGTTACTATGGCTACACCTTC.

In its sample, this clone was seen once. The chain employs TRBV19 and TRBJ2-7; D gene uncertain. This CDR3 is built from 12 residues. Trimming took 3 bases from V and 6 from J, leaving 9 bases between them. The V gene's germline CDR1 is LNHDA and CDR2 SQIVND (reference sequence). The CDR3 protein is CASSIRKSEQYF. CDR3 in DNA: TGTGCCAGTAGTATTCGAAAGAGCGAGCAGTACTTC. Drawing the rest from reference TRBV19 and TRBJ2-7, the complete variable domain is DGGITQSPKYLFRKEGQNVTLSCEQNLNHDAMYWYRQDPGQGLRLIYYSQIVNDFQKGDIAEGYSVSREKKESFPLTVTSAQKNPTAFYLCASSIRKSEQYFGPGTRLTVT.

As to this clone: The identical CDR3 is also encoded by other nucleotide sequences in the sample. This chain links TRBV5-4 with TRBJ1-2; D is perhaps TRBD1 (5 bases). V lost 2 bases to trimming and J lost 1 base, with 6 bases between them. The germline gives CDR1 SGHNT, CDR2 YYREEE (reference sequence). This CDR3 region has 13 residues. CDR3 nucleotides: TGTGCCAGCAGCTTCCAGGGTAACTATGGCTACACCTTC. Translation: CASSFQGNYGYTF.

The genes are TRBV7-3 and TRBJ2-5, with 12 nucleotides matching TRBD2. Germline loops: CDR1 SGHTA, CDR2 FQGTGA. The ends lost 7 bases at V and 2 bases at J; junction bases unmatched: 17. The CDR3 covers 19 residues. CDR3 residues: CASTWELLAGGRGQETQYF. CDR3 nucleotide sequence: TGTGCCAGCACCTGGGAGTTGCTAGCGGGGGGGCGAGGGCAAGAGACCCAGTACTTC.

This rearrangement joins TRBV7-9 to TRBJ2-5; D uncertain. Deletions cut 2 bases from V and 0 bases from J, with 7 bases between. The CDR3 extends over 14 amino acids. CDR1 is SEHNR, CDR2 FQNEAQ, per germline (reference sequence). In DNA form, the CDR3 reads TGTGCCAGCAGCTTAACCGGGTACCAAGAGACCCAGTACTTC. This gives the protein CASSLTGYQETQYF.

This chain joins TRBV29-1 and TRBJ1-2, with D maybe TRBD1 (5 bases). Germline V gene data show CDR1 as SQVTM and CDR2 as ANQGSEA. V was cut by 7 bases and J by 6 bases, with 15 bases left in between. The CDR3 sequence is 12 residues long. The CDR3 reads CSATWGGDGYTF. The CDR3 nucleotides read TGCAGCGCCACATGGGGGGGAGATGGCTACACCTTC.

The gene calls are TRBV6-1 and TRBJ2-3, with D maybe TRBD2 (6 bases). CDR1 and CDR2 (germline): MNHNS, SASEGT. V shed 8 bases and J shed 0 bases, with 12 bases lying between them. This CDR3 spans 14 amino acids. CDR3 in amino acids: CASSTRPSTDTQYF. The CDR3 DNA reads as TGTGCCAGCTCGACTAGACCTAGCACAGATACGCAGTATTTT.

The genes are TRBV2 and TRBJ2-7; 9 bases are shared with TRBD2. CDR1 SNHLY and CDR2 FYNNEI come from the germline V gene. V was pared by 3 bases and J by 3 bases, with 6 bases of the junction left unmatched. The length of the CDR3 is 15 residues. The CDR3 protein is CASSELLAGLYEQYF. The CDR3 coding sequence is TGTGCCAGCAGTGAGTTGCTAGCGGGACTCTACGAGCAGTACTTC. Full variable domain (outside the CDR3, taken from reference TRBV2 and TRBJ2-7): EPEVTQTPSHQVTQMGQEVILRCVPISNHLYFYWYRQILGQKVEFLVSFYNNEISEKSEIFDDQFSVERPDGSNFTLKIRSTKLEDSAMYFCASSELLAGLYEQYFGPGTRLTVT.

With respect to this clone: Compared with germline, one end of the junction differs, possibly owing to a read error. The rearrangement uses TRBV4-1 and TRBJ1-3, with D perhaps matching TRBD1 (5 bases). The CDR3 runs to 13 residues. Germline assignment: CDR1 MGHRA and CDR2 YSYEKL. CDR3 in amino acids: CATSPHRGNTIYF. The CDR3 nucleotides are TGCGCCACCAGCCCTCACAGGGGAAACACCATATATTTT.

V is TRBV27 and J is TRBJ1-5; 7 nucleotides agree with TRBD1. This CDR3 comprises 14 residues. Trimming took 5 bases from V and 4 from J; bases not matched to a gene: 5. Germline CDR1 MNHEY, CDR2 SMNVEV (reference sequence). The CDR3 sequence: CASSRGGVNQPQHF. The CDR3 region has the DNA TGTGCCAGCAGTCGAGGGGGCGTTAATCAGCCCCAGCATTTT.

About this clone itself: Relative to the germline gene, one junction end is altered; a read error may explain this. This rearrangement joins TRBV7-3 to TRBJ1-2, with D perhaps matching TRBD1 (6 bases). Germline lookup yields CDR1 SGHTA and CDR2 FQGTGA. This CDR3 spans 16 amino acids. CDR3 DNA sequence: TGTGCCAGCAGCTTAGAGTTCATGGGGGCTAAGTATGGCTACACCTTC. Amino acid sequence: CASSLEFMGAKYGYTF.

The chain joins TRBV7-9 to TRBJ2-2, with 11 positions matching TRBD2. The CDR3 contains 17 residues. J gave up 3 bases and V 4 bases, and 7 bases lay outside the gene matches. Germline V lookup: CDR1 SEHNR, CDR2 FQNEAQ (reference sequence). The CDR3 DNA sequence: TGTGCCAGCAGCTCAGGACTAGCGGGCGGACACACCGGGGAGCTGTTTTTT. Its translation is CASSSGLAGGHTGELFF.

This chain joins TRBV10-3 and TRBJ2-7, with 8 nucleotides matching TRBD1. This CDR3 comprises 13 residues. Germline-derived CDR1 and CDR2 are ENHRY and SYGVKD. After removal of 11 bases from V and 4 bases from J, the junction contained 10 bases not matched to a gene. The CDR3 reads CAASGQGAYEQYF. CDR3 DNA: TGTGCCGCATCAGGGCAGGGGGCATACGAGCAGTACTTC.

The genes are TRBV19 and TRBJ1-5; tentatively, D is TRBD1 (5 bases). The V gene's germline CDR1 is LNHDA and CDR2 SQIVND (reference sequence). The CDR3 is 14 amino acids. The ends were cut back, 5 bases at V and 4 bases at J, with 12 bases in the middle. The CDR3 region has the DNA TGTGCCAGTAGTCAAGACAGCAAGAATCAGCCCCAGCATTTT. It codes for CASSQDSKNQPQHF. The whole variable domain, remainder taken from reference TRBV19 and TRBJ1-5, is DGGITQSPKYLFRKEGQNVTLSCEQNLNHDAMYWYRQDPGQGLRLIYYSQIVNDFQKGDIAEGYSVSREKKESFPLTVTSAQKNPTAFYLCASSQDSKNQPQHFGDGTRLSIL.

The chain has TRBV5-1 and TRBJ1-2, with 7 bases aligning to TRBD1. After removal of 5 bases from V and 4 bases from J, the junction contained 5 bases not matched to a gene. The CDR3 runs 13 residues. Germline V lookup: CDR1 SGHRS, CDR2 YFSETQ. The CDR3 coding sequence is TGCGCCAGCAGTATGGGACAGACCTATGGCTACACCTTC. Translated, it gives CASSMGQTYGYTF.

The chain uses TRBV4-1 and TRBJ2-4; 8 bases line up with TRBD1. Germline lookup yields CDR1 MGHRA and CDR2 YSYEKL. V trimming: 4 bases; J trimming: 3 bases; junction bases outside the gene matches: 14. The CDR3 contains 18 residues. The CDR3 DNA sequence: TGCGCCAGCAGCCCACAAACGACAGGGGAGGCCGGCAAAAACATTCAGTACTTC. Translating it yields CASSPQTTGEAGKNIQYF.

This chain joins TRBV11-2 and TRBJ1-1; 8 positions agree with TRBD1. Losses at the gene ends were 3 bases for V and 2 bases for J; bases not matched to a gene: 2. The CDR3 extends over 14 amino acids. The germline V gene encodes CDR1 SGHAT and CDR2 FQNNGV. CDR3 in DNA: TGTGCCAGCAGCTTTGGACAGGGCAACACTGAAGCTTTCTTT. It specifies CASSFGQGNTEAFF.

The chain joins TRBV4-3 to TRBJ2-6; 9 nucleotides agree with TRBD2. This CDR3 contains 19 residues. Germline V gene sequence: CDR1 LGHNA, CDR2 YSLEER. Trimming took 0 bases from V and 0 from J; bases not matched to a gene: 6. The CDR3 reads CASSQDTAGGGSGANVLTF. In DNA, the CDR3 is TGCGCCAGCAGCCAAGATACGGCGGGGGGGGGCTCTGGGGCCAACGTCCTGACTTTC.

The V gene is TRBV2, the J gene TRBJ1-5; D unresolved. The germline CDR1 and CDR2 sequences are SNHLY and FYNNEI. The CDR3 totals 14 residues. V lost 10 bases and J 0 bases, leaving 13 bases between the germline ends. In nucleotides, the CDR3 is TGTGCCACAGGAGGCGATTTTAGCAATCAGCCCCAGCATTTT. As protein: CATGGDFSNQPQHF.

In regard to this clone: Other DNA sequences from this sample encode an identical CDR3 as well. The chain has TRBV5-4 and TRBJ2-7, with D tentatively TRBD1 (6 bases). This CDR3 spans 13 amino acids. The V and J ends lost 1 base and 1 base respectively, with 6 bases between them. Germline loops: CDR1 SGHNT, CDR2 YYREEE (reference sequence). CDR3 coding DNA: TGTGCCAGCAGCTTGACAGGGTCCTACGAGCAGTACTTC. This translates into CASSLTGSYEQYF.

V gene TRBV10-3 combines with J gene TRBJ2-7, with 7 bases aligning to TRBD1. The CDR3 has 12 residues. The germline CDR1 and CDR2 sequences are ENHRY and SYGVKD. V trimming: 6 bases; J trimming: 6 bases; junction bases outside the gene matches: 5. The CDR3 reads CAIRETGAEQYF. CDR3 nucleotides: TGTGCCATCAGGGAAACAGGGGCCGAGCAGTACTTC.

The rearrangement joins TRBV7-9 to TRBJ2-3; 13 bases match TRBD2. Germline V gives CDR1 SEHNR, CDR2 FQNEAQ (reference sequence). V lost 3 bases and J lost 8; bases outside the gene matches: 5. The CDR3 extends over 15 amino acids. CDR3 coding DNA: TGTGCCAGCAGCTTCCCGGGACTAGCGGGGTTTACGCAGTATTTT. Translating gives CASSFPGLAGFTQYF.